This is a list of T cell receptor beta chains from one sample in a study of sequential checkpoint blockade in melanoma. Sequencing used immunoSEQ multiplex PCR; TCRdb keeps in-frame clones, though not all of them. Counted here are 25,000 to 30,000 clones, 83% occurring once; the ten biggest clones make up roughly a sixth. Sample: CD8+ T cells sorted from blood (inferred from file names), taken from a patient given nivolumab and ipilimumab in sequence. The receptor set was obtained from a human donor with melanoma. The CDR3 runs from the conserved cysteine through the conserved F or W. Fields, in order: J gene, clone size, D gene, V gene, CDR3 protein, CDR3 DNA. The D gene is left open where the match is weak. Clone size appears in some rows only: once, few, many, or a class for an expanded clone.

>TRBJ2-3|few|TRBD2|TRBV7-2
CASSFAGTRLRGTDTQYF
TGTGCCAGCAGCTTCGCCGGGACTAGGTTACGGGGCACAGATACGCAGTATTTT
>TRBJ2-1|.|TRBD1|TRBV6-1
CASSEGTGGYEQFF
TGTGCCAGCAGTGAGGGGACAGGGGGATATGAGCAGTTCTTC
>TRBJ2-1|.|TRBD1|TRBV7-3
CASSSQGAGYNEQFF
TGTGCCAGCAGTTCCCAGGGGGCCGGCTACAATGAGCAGTTCTTC
>TRBJ2-7|.|TRBD2|TRBV14
CASSLGLAGACEQYF
TGTGCCAGCAGCCTCGGACTAGCGGGGGCGTGCGAGCAGTACTTC
>TRBJ1-5|.|.|TRBV4-1
CASSQEGGSNQPQHF
TGCGCCAGCAGCCAAGAAGGAGGTAGCAATCAGCCCCAGCATTTT
>TRBJ2-1|.|TRBD2|TRBV4-3
CASSQALAGGPRNEQFF
TGCGCCAGCAGCCAAGCGCTAGCGGGAGGGCCTCGGAATGAGCAGTTCTTC
>TRBJ2-1|.|TRBD2|TRBV10-3
CAISEAGEGHEQFF
TGTGCCATCAGTGAGGCGGGAGAAGGTCATGAGCAGTTCTTC
>TRBJ1-5|.|.|TRBV4-1
CASSPIGGSRQPQHF
TGCGCCAGCAGCCCGATCGGGGGGAGTCGCCAGCCCCAGCATTTT
>TRBJ2-7|.|.|TRBV5-6
CASSLARVRPDEQYF
TGTGCCAGCAGCTTAGCACGCGTCCGTCCCGACGAGCAGTACTTC
>TRBJ2-7|.|TRBD1|TRBV5-4
CASSLDRGLYEQYF
TGTGCCAGCAGCTTGGACAGGGGGCTTTACGAGCAGTACTTC
>TRBJ1-2|.|.|TRBV29-1
CSVEARYGYTF
TGCAGCGTTGAGGCGCGGTATGGCTACACCTTC
>TRBJ1-2|.|TRBD1|TRBV7-8
CASSLGQGAASGYTF
TGTGCCAGCAGCTTGGGCCAGGGGGCGGCGAGTGGCTACACCTTC
>TRBJ1-2|once|TRBD1|TRBV14
CASSLGQGALMDGYTF
TGTGCCAGCAGCCTAGGACAGGGAGCCCTTATGGATGGCTACACCTTC
>TRBJ2-6|.|.|TRBV28
CASSSTSPGGLTSSGANVLTF
TGTGCCAGCAGTTCCACATCCCCCGGGGGGCTAACTAGCTCTGGGGCCAACGTCCTGACTTTC
>TRBJ2-1|.|TRBD2|TRBV7-6
CASSFTPTSGGANEQFF
TGTGCCAGCAGCTTTACCCCGACTAGCGGGGGGGCGAATGAGCAGTTCTTC